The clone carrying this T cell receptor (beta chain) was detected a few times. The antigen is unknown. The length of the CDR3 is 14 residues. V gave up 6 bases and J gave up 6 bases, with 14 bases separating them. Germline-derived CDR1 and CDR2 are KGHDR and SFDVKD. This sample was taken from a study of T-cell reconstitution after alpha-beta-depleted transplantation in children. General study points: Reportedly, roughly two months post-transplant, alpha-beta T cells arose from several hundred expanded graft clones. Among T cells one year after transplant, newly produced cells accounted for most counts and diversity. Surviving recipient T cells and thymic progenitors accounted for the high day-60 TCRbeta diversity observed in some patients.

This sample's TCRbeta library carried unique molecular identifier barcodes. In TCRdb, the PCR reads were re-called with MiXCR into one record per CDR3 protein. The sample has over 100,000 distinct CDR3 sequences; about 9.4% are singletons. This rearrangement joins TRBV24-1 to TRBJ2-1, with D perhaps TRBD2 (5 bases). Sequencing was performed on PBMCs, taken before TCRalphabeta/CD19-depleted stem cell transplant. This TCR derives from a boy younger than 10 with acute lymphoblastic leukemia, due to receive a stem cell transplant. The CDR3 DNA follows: TGTGCCACCAGTATAGAGGGCCGGGGCAATGAGCAGTTCTTC. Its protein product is CATSIEGRGNEQFF.